A selection of T cell receptor beta chains follows, all from one sample in a study of early T cells in non-severe SARS-CoV-2 infection. TCRdb ran MiXCR on the 5' RACE reads and lists one entry per CDR3 protein. The sample consists of 70,000 or so distinct CDR3 sequences, roughly a tenth of them appearing once. The specimen was whole blood. The receptors here all came from an adult who was a healthcare worker with PCR-confirmed SARS-CoV-2 infection or an uninfected control (not recorded which). Each CDR3 is given with its conserved first and last residue. The D gene is left open where the match is weak. Rows may omit the clone size; those that give it use once, few, many or a size class.

TRBD2	TRBV12-3/TRBV12-4	TRBJ2-6	.	CASRIRGSGGESGANVLTF	TGTGCCAGCAGGATCCGGGGGAGCGGGGGTGAATCTGGGGCCAACGTCCTGACTTTC
.	TRBV7-9	TRBJ1-1	.	CASSFQTEAFF	TGTGCCAGCAGCTTCCAAACTGAAGCTTTCTTT
TRBD1	TRBV7-8	TRBJ2-5	few	CASSPRTGVGETQYF	TGTGCCAGCAGCCCCCGGACAGGGGTGGGCGAGACCCAGTACTTC
TRBD1	TRBV27	TRBJ2-7	few	CASSFSTGGTYEQYF	TGTGCCAGCAGTTTCTCGACAGGGGGAACCTACGAGCAGTACTTC
.	TRBV10-3	TRBJ2-1	few	CAISESIMTNEQFF	TGTGCCATCAGTGAGTCGATTATGACCAACGAGCAGTTCTTC
.	TRBV5-1	TRBJ1-2	many	CASSATGTASGYGYTF	TGCGCCAGCAGCGCTACCGGGACCGCCTCTGGGTATGGCTACACCTTC
TRBD1	TRBV6-1	TRBJ2-1	.	CASIRQGATYNEQFF	TGTGCCAGCATCCGACAGGGGGCTACCTACAATGAGCAGTTCTTC
TRBD2	TRBV28	TRBJ2-2	.	CASSHPGRAGELFF	TGTGCCAGCAGCCACCCCGGGAGGGCCGGGGAGCTGTTTTTT
TRBD1	TRBV19	TRBJ1-6	few	CASKGTGDSPLHF	TGTGCCAGTAAAGGGACAGGGGATTCACCCCTCCACTTT
TRBD1	TRBV7-9	TRBJ2-4	few	CASSSITGDPNIQYF	TGTGCCAGCAGCTCCATAACAGGGGACCCTAACATTCAGTACTTC
.	TRBV10-3	TRBJ1-2	many	CAISGGDKQNYGYTF	TGTGCCATCAGTGGGGGGGACAAACAGAACTATGGCTACACCTTC
.	TRBV9	TRBJ2-7	many	CASSVAQGYEQYF	TGTGCCAGCAGCGTAGCACAGGGCTACGAGCAGTACTTC